This TCR beta chain is from a study of blood T cells in healthy people across ages. Alongside a J-beta primer mix, a sample-barcoded 5' primer served in a second PCR lasting roughly 7 to 11 cycles. TCRdb reprocessed the 5' RACE reads via MiXCR and lists one record per CDR3 protein. The sample contains 1.5 million to 2 million distinct CDR3 sequences, approximately 40% of which appear only once. V lost 6 bases to trimming and J lost 4 bases; unmatched junction nucleotides: 8. The CDR3 is 16 amino acids. The germline CDR1 and CDR2 sequences are SGHTA and FQGNSA. V gene TRBV7-2 combines with J gene TRBJ2-1; 11 nucleotides match TRBD2. The sample taken for sequencing was blood. The source is a human donor in good health. The CDR3 nucleotides read TGTGCCAGCAGGCCCCCTAGCGGGGGGCCGTACAATGAGCAGTTCTTC. Its protein product is CASRPPSGGPYNEQFF. The full variable domain, with the rest looked up from reference TRBV7-2 and TRBJ2-1, is GAGVSQSPSNKVTEKGKDVELRCDPISGHTALYWYRQSLGQGLEFLIYFQGNSAPDKSGLPSDRFSAERTGGSVSTLTIQRTQQEDSAVYLCASRPPSGGPYNEQFFGPGTRLTVL.